This T cell receptor (beta chain) emerged from a study of T-cell memory formation after mild COVID-19. Study-level background: Across donors, TCR clusters were largely donor specific.

In TCRdb, the 5' RACE reads were re-called with MiXCR into one record per CDR3 protein. The sample holds about 350,000 distinct CDR3 sequences, about an eighth seen once. This clonotype was found a few times. Its cognate antigen is unknown. Study observations and caveats: There were some responding clones in pre-infection memory, which suggested that cross-reactive memory had joined.

Germline CDR1 is LNHNV and CDR2 is YYDKDF (reference sequence). The CDR3 is 16 residues long. V lost 5 bases, J lost 2 bases, and 17 bases lay in between. The material sequenced was PBMCs or a T cell subset sorted from them (not recorded which). The rearrangement uses TRBV15 and TRBJ2-3, with a tentative D call TRBD2 (6 bases). This receptor was identified in a man aged 18 to 35 who had mild COVID-19 (a few samples of this study predate the infection). Cell type and time point are not known. DNA of the CDR3: TGTGCCACCAGCGGCCTGAGGAGGGAGCTCACAGATACGCAGTATTTT. Translation gives CATSGLRRELTDTQYF.